These T cell receptor beta chains were read from a single sample in a study of cytomegalovirus exposure and HLA in healthy donors. TCRdb keeps only in-frame clones here, not all; method: immunoSEQ multiplex PCR. In total, the table holds about 130,000 clones. Input material: PBMCs. These receptors were collected from a middle-aged woman in good health and CMV-seronegative. The CDR3 runs from the conserved cysteine through the conserved F or W. The D gene is left open where the match is weak.

>TRBV6-1|-|14|TRBJ1-5
TGTGCCAGCAGTGTCGACAGCCTTCTTCAGCCCCAGCATTTT
CASSVDSLLQPQHF
>TRBV5-4|TRBD1|14|TRBJ1-5
TGTGCCAGCAGCTCGGGACAGGGAGATCAGCCCCAGCATTTT
CASSSGQGDQPQHF
>TRBV4-1|-|17|TRBJ2-1
TGCGCCAGCAGCCAAGATTATGGGACAAACCTATACAATGAGCAGTTCTTC
CASSQDYGTNLYNEQFF
>TRBV19|-|16|TRBJ1-3
TGTGCCAGTAGTCGTCAGGGGCGCGCCTCTGGAAACACCATATATTTT
CASSRQGRASGNTIYF
>TRBV7-2|-|13|TRBJ1-4
TGTGCCAGCAGCCCGCTCAGAAATGAAAAACTGTTTTTT
CASSPLRNEKLFF
>TRBV2|-|14|TRBJ2-5
TGTGCCAGCAGTGATAGACAGGGAGGAGAGACCCAGTACTTC
CASSDRQGGETQYF
>TRBV6-4|TRBD2|16|TRBJ2-3
TGTGCCAGCAGTGGACGAGCGGGGGGGCACACAGATACGCAGTATTTT
CASSGRAGGHTDTQYF
>TRBV7-2|-|17|TRBJ1-1
TGTGCCAGCAGCTTAGGTAGGAGGGGAACTTTAAACACTGAAGCTTTCTTT
CASSLGRRGTLNTEAFF
>TRBV19|-|17|TRBJ1-6
TGTGCCAGTAGTCAAGGTCGCGGAGGCCCTTATAATTCACCCCTCCACTTT
CASSQGRGGPYNSPLHF
>TRBV4-1|-|15|TRBJ2-5
TGCGCCAGCAGCCAACCCGCGGCTGCAAGAGAGACCCAGTACTTC
CASSQPAAARETQYF
>TRBV13|TRBD1|14|TRBJ2-3
TGTGTCAGCAGCTTGGACAGGGGGACAGATACGCAGTATTTT
CVSSLDRGTDTQYF
>TRBV9|TRBD1|17|TRBJ2-1
TGTGCCAGCAGCCCTAAGTGGGACAGGGGGCTAAGCAATGAGCAGTTCTTC
CASSPKWDRGLSNEQFF
>TRBV5-4|-|14|TRBJ2-7
TGTGCCAGCAGCAATATACTAGGGTTCCACGAGCAGTACTTC
CASSNILGFHEQYF
>TRBV28|-|15|TRBJ1-5
TGTGCCAGCAGTTCCCGGTCAGGGAACAATCAGCCCCAGCATTTT
CASSSRSGNNQPQHF
>TRBV7-9|-|14|TRBJ1-6
TGTGCCAGCAGCTCAGAAGCGGGGAATTCACCCCTCCACTTT
CASSSEAGNSPLHF
>TRBV2|-|13|TRBJ1-4
TGTGCCAGCAGCGCCCTAGGTTTAGCAGAACTGTTTTTT
CASSALGLAELFF
>TRBV7-3|-|14|TRBJ2-3
TGTGCCAGCAGCTTAATTAGTCCGAGAGATACGCAGTATTTT
CASSLISPRDTQYF
>TRBV4-3|-|15|TRBJ1-1
TGCGCCAGCAGCCAAGATACCCCAGGGAAGACTGAAGCTTTCTTT
CASSQDTPGKTEAFF
>TRBV19|-|12|TRBJ1-1
TGTGCCAGTAGGGAACTAGGGACTGAAGCTTTCTTT
CASRELGTEAFF
>TRBV25-1|-|11|TRBJ1-6
TGTGCCAGCAGTGACCGGGTTTCCCTCCACTTT
CASSDRVSLHF
>TRBV6-4|TRBD1|14|TRBJ2-2
TGTGCCAGCAGCACGACAGGGGATACCGGGGAGCTGTTTTTT
CASSTTGDTGELFF
>TRBV6-1|TRBD1|15|TRBJ1-1
TGTGCCAGCGGAAGACAGGGGCCCATGAACACTGAAGCTTTCTTT
CASGRQGPMNTEAFF
>TRBV7-3|-|13|TRBJ1-1
TGTGCCAGCAGCCACGGCGCAGGGGCTGAAGCTTTCTTT
CASSHGAGAEAFF
>TRBV14|-|13|TRBJ1-4
TGTGCCAGCAGCCGCAGTGCTAATGAAAAACTGTTTTTT
CASSRSANEKLFF
>TRBV7-2|-|14|TRBJ1-4
TGTGCCAGCAGCCACAGGGTCGGAGATGAAAAACTGTTTTTT
CASSHRVGDEKLFF
>TRBV29-1|-|15|TRBJ2-7
TGCAGCGTTGAAGATTGGCAAGGACTTACCTACGAGCAGTACTTC
CSVEDWQGLTYEQYF
>TRBV5-6|-|16|TRBJ2-1
TGTGCCAGCAGCTCCCGTCGGGGGGCCCGTTACAATGAGCAGTTCTTC
CASSSRRGARYNEQFF
>TRBV7-3|TRBD2|15|TRBJ2-1
TGTGCCAGCAGCTCAGGGACTAGCGGGGGAGATGAGCAGTTCTTC
CASSSGTSGGDEQFF
>TRBV10-2|-|12|TRBJ2-7
TGCGCCAGCGGCGGAACGGCCTACGAGCAGTACTTC
CASGGTAYEQYF
>TRBV28|-|14|TRBJ2-2
TGTGCCAGCAGTTCCACAGGGACCGACGGGGAGCTGTTTTTT
CASSSTGTDGELFF
>TRBV5-1|-|18|TRBJ2-6
TGCGCCAGCAGCTTGATAGTGACAGCCCGCTCTGGGGCCAACGTCCTGACTTTC
CASSLIVTARSGANVLTF
>TRBV19|TRBD2|15|TRBJ2-3
TGTGCCAGTAGTCCACTACTAGCGGGGGACCCTACGCAGTATTTT
CASSPLLAGDPTQYF
>TRBV4-1|-|16|TRBJ1-2
TGCGCCAGCAGCCAAGAGTCGGTAGGGGGAACCTATGGCTACACCTTC
CASSQESVGGTYGYTF
>TRBV6-5|-|15|TRBJ2-5
TGTGCCAGCAGTAATACAGCAGGGGTTCAAGAGACCCAGTACTTC
CASSNTAGVQETQYF
>TRBV9|-|16|TRBJ1-2
TGTGCCAGCAGCGCAGTTACGGGACAAAACCTTGCGGGCTACACCTTC
CASSAVTGQNLAGYTF
>TRBV28|TRBD1|19|TRBJ1-5
TGTGCCAGCAGTTTAGCTTATATGAGACAGGGTGTTAGCAATCAGCCCCAGCATTTT
CASSLAYMRQGVSNQPQHF
>TRBV10-2|TRBD1|16|TRBJ1-1
TGCGCCAGCAGTGGGGGCTGGGACAGGACGAACACTGAAGCTTTCTTT
CASSGGWDRTNTEAFF
>TRBV4-1|-|17|TRBJ1-1
TGCGCCAGCAGCCAAGTGCCGGGGTCAATAATGAACACTGAAGCTTTCTTT
CASSQVPGSIMNTEAFF
>TRBV18|-|12|TRBJ1-2
TGTGCCAGCTCACCAGAGGCTGGTGGCTACACCTTC
CASSPEAGGYTF
>TRBV7-2|TRBD1|13|TRBJ1-1
TGTGCCAGCAGCCAGGGACAGGGTTATGAAGCTTTCTTT
CASSQGQGYEAFF
>TRBV28|-|16|TRBJ2-7
TGTGCCAGCAGTTTATCCCAGGGTAGGAATAGCTACGAGCAGTACTTC
CASSLSQGRNSYEQYF
>TRBV6-5|-|13|TRBJ1-5
TGTGCCAGCAGTCCCCTCGGGAATCAGCCCCAGCATTTT
CASSPLGNQPQHF
>TRBV18|-|15|TRBJ1-2
TGTGCCAGCTCACCACCGGTGAAGACAGCCTATGGCTACACCTTC
CASSPPVKTAYGYTF
>TRBV7-3|-|13|TRBJ1-1
TGTGCCAGCAGCCCCTCGTCGGGGGGGGAAGCTTTCTTT
CASSPSSGGEAFF
>TRBV6-6|TRBD1|15|TRBJ2-7
TGTGCCAGCAGTTATCTTGGGACAGGGGTCCACGAGCAGTACTTC
CASSYLGTGVHEQYF
>TRBV29-1|-|12|TRBJ2-5
TGCAGCGTTGAAACAGGGAGTGAGACCCAGTACTTC
CSVETGSETQYF
>TRBV28|TRBD2|15|TRBJ2-2
TGTGCCAGCAGTTCACCCCGCGGGGGGACCGGGGAGCTGTTTTTT
CASSSPRGGTGELFF
>TRBV4-3|-|18|TRBJ2-6
TGCGCCAGCAGCCAAGATATCCCAGGGGCGGGTGGGGCCAACGTCCTGACTTTC
CASSQDIPGAGGANVLTF
>TRBV18|-|15|TRBJ1-5
TGTGCCAGCTCACCAGACAGCAATAGCAATCAGCCCCAGCATTTT
CASSPDSNSNQPQHF
>TRBV7-2|-|13|TRBJ1-2
TGTGCCAGCAGCGCGGGACGTGACTATGGCTACACCTTC
CASSAGRDYGYTF
>TRBV5-1|-|16|TRBJ1-1
TGCGCCAGCACATTGGAGGGATGGGACTCGGGCACTGAAGCTTTCTTT
CASTLEGWDSGTEAFF
>TRBV7-2|TRBD2|16|TRBJ2-1
TGTGCCAGCAGCCAGACTAGCGGGACCACCTACAATGAGCAGTTCTTC
CASSQTSGTTYNEQFF
>TRBV4-3|-|13|TRBJ1-5
TGCGCCAGCAGCCCATCTCAGGGAGGAGCCCAGCATTTT
CASSPSQGGAQHF
>TRBV5-4|-|14|TRBJ2-5
TGTGCCAGCAGCCGGACGGGGAGGCGAGAGACCCAGTACTTC
CASSRTGRRETQYF
>TRBV6-5|TRBD1|16|TRBJ1-1
TGTGCCAGCAGTTACCTAATTCAGGGGGCCGGTACTGAAGCTTTCTTT
CASSYLIQGAGTEAFF
>TRBV7-2|-|14|TRBJ2-7
TGTGCCAGCAGCTTATGGGGAGGTGCCTACGAGCAGTACTTC
CASSLWGGAYEQYF
>TRBV7-2|TRBD2|18|TRBJ2-3
TGTGCCAGCAGCAAAAAAGCGGGGGCGGTGACTTACACAGATACGCAGTATTTT
CASSKKAGAVTYTDTQYF
>TRBV7-2|-|17|TRBJ1-5
TGTGCCAGCAGCTTACTCCCCCCGGGGTCTAGCAATCAGCCCCAGCATTTT
CASSLLPPGSSNQPQHF
>TRBV29-1|-|13|TRBJ1-1
TGCAGCGTTGAAGCGGGGAGAGGAACTGAAGCTTTCTTT
CSVEAGRGTEAFF
>TRBV28|-|17|TRBJ1-6
TGTGCCAGCAGCGACCCCAAAGGAGGGAGGGGACGTTCACCCCTCCACTTT
CASSDPKGGRGRSPLHF